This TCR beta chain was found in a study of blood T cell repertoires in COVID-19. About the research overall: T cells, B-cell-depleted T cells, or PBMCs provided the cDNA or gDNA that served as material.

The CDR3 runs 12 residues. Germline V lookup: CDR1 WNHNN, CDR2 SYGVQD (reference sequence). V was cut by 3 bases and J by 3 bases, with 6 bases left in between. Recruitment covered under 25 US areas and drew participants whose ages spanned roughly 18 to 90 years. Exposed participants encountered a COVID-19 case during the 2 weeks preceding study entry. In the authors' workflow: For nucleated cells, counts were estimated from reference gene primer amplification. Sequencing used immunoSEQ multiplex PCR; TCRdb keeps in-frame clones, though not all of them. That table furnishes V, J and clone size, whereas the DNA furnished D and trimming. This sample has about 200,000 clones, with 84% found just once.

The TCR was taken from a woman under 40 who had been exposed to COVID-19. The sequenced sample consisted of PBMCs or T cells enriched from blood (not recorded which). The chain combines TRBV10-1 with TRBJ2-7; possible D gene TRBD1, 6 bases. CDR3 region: CASSEQGYEQYF. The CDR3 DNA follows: TGCGCCAGCAGTGAACAGGGCTACGAGCAGTACTTC.